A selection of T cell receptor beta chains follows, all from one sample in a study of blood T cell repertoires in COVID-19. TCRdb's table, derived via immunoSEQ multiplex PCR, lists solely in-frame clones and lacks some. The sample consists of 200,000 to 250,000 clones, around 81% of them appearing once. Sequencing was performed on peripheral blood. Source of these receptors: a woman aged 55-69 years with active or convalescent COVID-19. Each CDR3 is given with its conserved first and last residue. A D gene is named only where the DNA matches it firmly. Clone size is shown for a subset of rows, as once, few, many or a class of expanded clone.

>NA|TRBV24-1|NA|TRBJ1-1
TGTGCCACCAGCCTCAGGGGTTACACTGAAGCTTTCTTT
CATSLRGYTEAFF
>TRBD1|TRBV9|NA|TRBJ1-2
TGTGCCAGCAGCGTAGCGGGAGACAGGGACGGTGGCTACACCTTC
CASSVAGDRDGGYTF
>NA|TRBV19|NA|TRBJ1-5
TGTGCCAGTAGTATTTCCCCGGGGGGAACTCAGCCCCAGCATTTT
CASSISPGGTQPQHF
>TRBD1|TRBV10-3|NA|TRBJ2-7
TGTGCCATCAGAGAAGCACAGACAGGGATCTCCTACGAGCAGTACTTC
CAIREAQTGISYEQYF
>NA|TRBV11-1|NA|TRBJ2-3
TGTGCCAGCAGCTTAAGGTCGGAGGACCCCACAGATACGCAGTATTTT
CASSLRSEDPTDTQYF
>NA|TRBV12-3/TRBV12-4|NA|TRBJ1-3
TGTGCCAGCAATCCCACGGGTGGAAACACCATATATTTT
CASNPTGGNTIYF
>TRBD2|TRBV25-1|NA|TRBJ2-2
TGTGCCAGCAGTGAGACTAGCGGGGTGGGGACCGGGGAGCTGTTTTTT
CASSETSGVGTGELFF
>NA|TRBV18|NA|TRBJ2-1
TGTGCCAGCTCACCAGGCCCCCGGGGGCAGTTCTTC
CASSPGPRGQFF
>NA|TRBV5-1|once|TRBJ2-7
TGCGCCAGCAGCTCGGGACTCAACGTCGGCGAGCAGTACTTC
CASSSGLNVGEQYF
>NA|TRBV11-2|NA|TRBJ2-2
TGTGCCAGCAGCTTATCCTGGGCCACCGGGGAGCTGTTTTTT
CASSLSWATGELFF
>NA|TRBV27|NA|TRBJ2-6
TGTGCCAGCAGTTTAACAGGGAGCTCCTCTGGGGCCAACGTCCTGACTTTC
CASSLTGSSSGANVLTF
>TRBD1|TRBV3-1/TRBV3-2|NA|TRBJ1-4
TGTGCCAGCAGCCCGACAGGGCTTAGTGAAAAACTGTTTTTT
CASSPTGLSEKLFF
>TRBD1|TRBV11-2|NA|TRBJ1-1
TGTGCCAGCGGCGACAGGGGGCGCAGTACTGAAGCTTTCTTT
CASGDRGRSTEAFF
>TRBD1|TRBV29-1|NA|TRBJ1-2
TGCAGCGCGAGACAGGGCCGCGGTCGCTACACCTTC
CSARQGRGRYTF
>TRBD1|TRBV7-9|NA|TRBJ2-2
TGTGCCAGTGAAGACGACAGGGGTGAAGCCGGGGAGCTGTTTTTT
CASEDDRGEAGELFF
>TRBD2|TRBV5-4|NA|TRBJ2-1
TGTGCCAGCAGCTTGGTGGCGGGGGGGCCTTTCAATGAGCAGTTCTTC
CASSLVAGGPFNEQFF
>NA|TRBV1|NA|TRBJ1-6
TGCACCAGCAGCCAAGCCTCACGGGATTCACCCCTCCACTTT
CTSSQASRDSPLHF
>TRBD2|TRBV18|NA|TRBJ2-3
TGTGCCAGCTCACCGCGTACTAGCGGGAGGGCCCCAGATACGCAGTATTTT
CASSPRTSGRAPDTQYF
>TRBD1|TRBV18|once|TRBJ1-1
TGTGCCAGCTCGCCCGGACAGGGTACCACTGAAGCTTTCTTT
CASSPGQGTTEAFF
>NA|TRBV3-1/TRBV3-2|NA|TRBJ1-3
TGTGCCAGCAGCCAAGGCCCCCGGGGAAACACCATATATTTT
CASSQGPRGNTIYF
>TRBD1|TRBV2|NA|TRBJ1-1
TGTGCCAGCAGTCCTTTACAGGGGCACACTGAAGCTTTCTTT
CASSPLQGHTEAFF
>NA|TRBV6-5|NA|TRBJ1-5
TGTGCCAGCAGTCGGGGGGCTCTTAGCAATCAGCCCCAGCATTTT
CASSRGALSNQPQHF
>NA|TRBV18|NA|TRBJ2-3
TGTGCCAGCTCACCCATAGATACGCAGTATTTT
CASSPIDTQYF
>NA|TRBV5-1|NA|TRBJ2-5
TGCGCCAGCAGCTTTCAGGGCAGGGGAGAGACCCAGTACTTC
CASSFQGRGETQYF
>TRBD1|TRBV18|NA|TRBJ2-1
TGTGCCAGCTCACACACGACAGGGGTCTCCTACAATGAGCAGTTCTTC
CASSHTTGVSYNEQFF
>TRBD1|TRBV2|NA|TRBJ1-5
TGTGCCAGCAACCCGACAGGGTCCAATCAGCCCCAGCATTTT
CASNPTGSNQPQHF
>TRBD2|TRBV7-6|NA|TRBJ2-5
TGTGCCAGCAGTCCTAGCGGGGGCCTGAGGGAGACCCAGTACTTC
CASSPSGGLRETQYF
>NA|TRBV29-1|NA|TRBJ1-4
TGCAGCGGTTCGGACACCTCTAATGAAAAACTGTTTTTT
CSGSDTSNEKLFF
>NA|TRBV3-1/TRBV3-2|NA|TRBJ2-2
TGTGCCAGCAGCCAAGCTAGCGGGGAGCTGTTTTTT
CASSQASGELFF
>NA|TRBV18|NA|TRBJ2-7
TGTGCCAGCTCACCACCGGGACTGGCCTACGAGCAGTACTTC
CASSPPGLAYEQYF
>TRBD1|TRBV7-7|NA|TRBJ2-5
TGTGCTAGCAGCCAGGACAGGGGTGGGGAGACCCAGTACTTC
CASSQDRGGETQYF
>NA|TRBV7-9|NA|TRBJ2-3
TGTGCCAGCAGCTTAGTTTCTAGCACAGATACGCAGTATTTT
CASSLVSSTDTQYF
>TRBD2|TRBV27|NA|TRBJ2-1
TGTGCCAGCAGTTCTAGCGGGAGGGCTTGGAATGAGCAGTTCTTC
CASSSSGRAWNEQFF
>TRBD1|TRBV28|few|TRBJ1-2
TGTGCCAGCAGCCCAGGGGGGTATGGCTACACCTTC
CASSPGGYGYTF